One T cell receptor (beta chain) is described in this entry. These data come from a study of blood T cell repertoires in COVID-19. For the study at large: Samples taken during acute and convalescent COVID-19 were collected in the United States, Italy and Spain. Nucleic acid was either cDNA or gDNA, and it came from T cells, B-cell-depleted T cells, or PBMCs.

Original analysis: Amplification with reference gene primers provided the estimates of nucleated cell counts. Profiled with immunoSEQ multiplex PCR; TCRdb holds only in-frame clones, not every one. The V and J calls and clone size are taken from that table; D and trimming were inferred from the DNA. In the table there are 88,000 or so clones, around nine tenths of which are singletons. The CDR3 is made up of 20 amino acids. J gave up 5 bases and V 2 bases, and 19 bases lay outside the gene matches. The germline V gene has CDR1 LGHNA and CDR2 YSLEER. Sequencing was performed on peripheral blood. The chain recombines TRBV4-3 with TRBJ2-7, with 12 nucleotides matching TRBD2. This receptor was obtained from a man aged 60-69 years with acute or convalescent COVID-19. The CDR3: CASSQFSPGASGGADHEQYF. CDR3 sequence (DNA): TGCGCCAGCAGCCAATTTTCCCCCGGGGCTAGCGGGGGGGCCGACCACGAGCAGTACTTC.